The present T cell receptor (beta chain) was sequenced within a study of T cells expressing NK-cell markers. For TCR beta, cDNA was produced by 5'RACE template switching with UMIs. TCRdb re-called the 5' RACE reads; every CDR3 protein appears as one record, without DNA. Here the sample table reports around 260,000 distinct CDR3 sequences. The CDR3 contains 17 residues. CDR1 SGHRS and CDR2 YFSETQ come from the germline V gene. This receptor was taken from a woman between 18 and 69 years old in good health. The chain recombines TRBV5-1 with TRBJ2-1; TCRdb picks TRBD2, but there is no DNA to check that call. The sequencing sample was made of blood T cells: a sorted CD56 or NKG2C T cell subset, CD4+ or CD8+ T cells, or bulk PBMC T cells (not recorded which). CDR3 sequence: CASSLISRGSSYNEQFF.